The 24 T cell receptor beta chains presented below share a single source sample, sequenced in a study of OX40 agonist ivuxolimab in advanced cancers. The method was immunoSEQ multiplex PCR; TCRdb's version includes in-frame clones alone and lacks a portion of them. The sample lists over 65,000 clones, roughly 91% occurring once. The sequenced sample was CD4+ or CD8+ T cells sorted from blood, obtained in a trial of the OX40 agonist ivuxolimab. The receptor set was obtained from an adult with an advanced solid tumor such as melanoma, head and neck, liver or kidney cancer.

The chain couples TRBV5-1 to TRBJ2-3; D ambiguous. The CDR3 contains 14 residues. V lost 2 bases to trimming and J lost 0 bases, with 7 bases between them. Germline V gene lookup returns CDR1 SGHRS and CDR2 YFSETQ. CDR3 amino acids: CASSFGRSTDTQYF. CDR3 nucleotides: TGCGCCAGCAGCTTCGGCAGGAGCACAGATACGCAGTATTTT.

In regard to this clone: It is likely a read error, because the conserved phenylalanine at the end of the CDR3 is missing. V and J are TRBV10-3 and TRBJ2-7, with D possibly matching TRBD2 (6 bases). The germline V and J ends were trimmed by 0 bases and 3 bases, with 24 bases remaining between them. The CDR3 has 19 residues. Germline V gene data show CDR1 as ENHRY and CDR2 as SYGVKD. The CDR3 DNA is TGTGCCATCAGTGAGTCGCTGGGGAGGATTGCAGGAACAAGCTACGAGCAGTACCTC. Encoded protein: CAISESLGRIAGTSYEQYL.

V and J are TRBV5-4 and TRBJ2-5, with 14 positions matching TRBD2. Germline CDR1 is SGHNT and CDR2 is YYREEE (reference sequence). Unmatched junction bases numbered 7, after V lost 1 base and J lost 5 bases. This CDR3 has 17 residues. CDR3 residues: CASSLSRTSGGLETQYF. CDR3 sequence (DNA): TGTGCCAGCAGCTTGTCTAGGACTAGCGGGGGGCTGGAGACCCAGTACTTC.

This chain joins TRBV5-1 and TRBJ1-1; D is perhaps TRBD1 (5 bases). The CDR3 extends over 15 amino acids. From germline, CDR1 is SGHRS and CDR2 YFSETQ. V was cut by 5 bases and J by 5 bases, with 19 bases left in between. The CDR3: CASRVGPAGETEAFF. CDR3 bases: TGCGCCAGCAGAGTGGGCCCAGCGGGGGAGACTGAAGCTTTCTTT.

The sample holds one count of this clone. The V call is TRBV7-8, the J call TRBJ2-1; either TRBD1 or TRBD2 may supply D (5 bases each). Trimming removed 1 base at V and 4 bases at J, with 11 bases between. This CDR3 is built from 15 residues. Germline lookup yields CDR1 SGHVS and CDR2 FQNEAQ. The CDR3 loop reads CASSLDSGTYNEQFF. The DNA of the CDR3 is TGTGCCAGCAGCTTAGATTCCGGGACGTACAATGAGCAGTTCTTC.

J is TRBJ2-7 and V is TRBV2, with 11 nucleotides matching TRBD2. CDR3 length: 15 residues. CDR1 is SNHLY and CDR2 is FYNNEI in the germline V gene. V was clipped by 3 bases and J by 6 bases; unmatched bases: 7. CDR3 in amino acids: CASSERLAGLGEQYF. In nucleotides, the CDR3 is TGTGCCAGCAGTGAGAGACTAGCGGGACTCGGCGAGCAGTACTTC.

This clone was seen once. The chain has TRBV25-1 and TRBJ2-5, with 10 bases that match TRBD1. CDR1 MGHDK and CDR2 SYGVNS come from the germline V gene. This CDR3 region has 15 residues. V dropped 6 bases and J dropped 4; count of bases not matched to a gene: 8. The CDR3 reads CASSRGQGVPETQYF. The CDR3 nucleotides are TGTGCCAGCAGCCGAGGACAGGGGGTGCCAGAGACCCAGTACTTC. Full variable domain (outside the CDR3, taken from reference TRBV25-1 and TRBJ2-5): EADIYQTPRYLVIGTGKKITLECSQTMGHDKMYWYQQDPGMELHLIHYSYGVNSTEKGDLSSESTVSRIRTEHFPLTLESARPSHTSQYLCASSRGQGVPETQYFGPGTRLLVL.

The J gene is TRBJ2-5, the V gene TRBV14; no clear D gene. Trimming removed 0 bases at V and 2 bases at J, with 19 bases between. Germline lookup yields CDR1 SGHDN and CDR2 FVKESK. CDR3 length: 18 amino acids. CDR3 sequence (DNA): TGTGCCAGCAGCCAAGAAGTTTTCGCACTGGGAAGTCAAGAGACCCAGTACTTC. Translated: CASSQEVFALGSQETQYF.

This sequence joins TRBV5-5 and TRBJ1-1, with no clear D. Trimming removed 4 bases at V and 0 bases at J, with 16 bases between. Germline V gene lookup returns CDR1 SGHKS and CDR2 YYEKEE (reference sequence). There are 16 residues in the CDR3. As DNA, the CDR3 is TGTGCCAGCAGCCATGTTAGGGCAGAGCTGAACACTGAAGCTTTCTTT. It yields the protein CASSHVRAELNTEAFF.

Comment on this clone: The junction departs from germline at one end; a sequencing error may be responsible. This chain joins TRBV7-8 and TRBJ2-7; either TRBD1 or TRBD2 may fit D (5 bases each). The CDR3 consists of 13 residues. The germline CDR1 and CDR2 sequences are SGHVS and FQNEAQ. The CDR3 spells CASSPETRDEQCF. In DNA form, the CDR3 reads TGTGCCAGCAGCCCAGAAACTAGGGACGAGCAGTGCTTC.

The genes are TRBV7-9 and TRBJ1-4; D unclear. Trimming removed 4 bases at V and 7 bases at J, with 10 bases between. The CDR3 runs to 13 residues. Germline CDR1 SEHNR, CDR2 FQNEAQ (reference sequence). CDR3 bases: TGTGCCAGCAGCTCCATGGGCGGTGAAAAACTGTTTTTT. Protein product: CASSSMGGEKLFF.

This rearrangement joins TRBV27 to TRBJ2-1; 7 bases are shared with TRBD2. V shed 6 bases and J 6 bases; nucleotides not matched to a gene: 5. CDR3 length: 13 amino acids. The germline CDR1 and CDR2 sequences are MNHEY and SMNVEV (reference sequence). The CDR3 DNA sequence: TGTGCCAGCAGCCGCCCGGGGGGCAATGAGCAGTTCTTC. Translating it yields CASSRPGGNEQFF.

The chain employs TRBV9 and TRBJ2-7; maybe TRBD1 (5 bases). Looked up from germline, CDR1 is SGDLS and CDR2 is YYNGEE. The CDR3 length is 13 residues. Trimming took 4 bases from V and 3 from J, leaving 11 bases between them. The CDR3 bases are TGTGCCAGCAGCCCCGACAGTCACTACGAGCAGTACTTC. Translation gives CASSPDSHYEQYF. Full variable domain (missing parts from reference TRBV9 and TRBJ2-7): DSGVTQTPKHLITATGQRVTLRCSPRSGDLSVYWYQQSLDQGLQFLIQYYNGEERAKGNILERFSAQQFPDLHSELNLSSLELGDSALYFCASSPDSHYEQYFGPGTRLTVT.

CDR3 sequence reads: CASSYAGYEQYF. The CDR3 region has the DNA TGTGCCAGCAGTTACGCGGGCTACGAGCAGTACTTC. The chain uses TRBV6-5 and TRBJ2-7, with a possible D match to TRBD2 (5 bases). V lost 2 bases and J 3 bases, leaving 5 bases between the germline ends. The CDR3 totals 12 residues. Looked up from germline, CDR1 is MNHEY and CDR2 is SVGAGI.

The rearrangement links TRBV7-6 to TRBJ1-2; D not certain. The germline V gene has CDR1 SGHVS and CDR2 FNYEAQ. The CDR3 consists of 15 residues. The V gene lost 2 bases and the J gene lost 4 bases, with 14 bases spanning the gap. CDR3 coding DNA: TGTGCCAGCAGCTTATCTAAGGACGGCTCCTATGGCTACACCTTC. Protein: CASSLSKDGSYGYTF.

The rearrangement joins TRBV10-1 to TRBJ2-7; D remains ambiguous. Trimming took 0 bases from V and 7 from J, leaving 10 bases between them. Germline assignment: CDR1 WNHNN and CDR2 SYGVQD (reference sequence). The CDR3 is 13 residues long. This chain's CDR3 is CASSESTVGEQYF. The CDR3 DNA reads TGCGCCAGCAGTGAGTCAACTGTGGGGGAGCAGTACTTC.

In DNA form, the CDR3 reads TGCGCCAGCAGCTTGCCGACAGGGGGCTACGAGCAGTACTTC. Protein: CASSLPTGGYEQYF. The chain couples TRBV5-1 to TRBJ2-7; TRBD1 matches at 9 bases. The CDR3 sequence is 14 residues long. The trim removed 1 base at V and 3 bases at J, leaving 2 bases unmatched. Germline lookup yields CDR1 SGHRS and CDR2 YFSETQ.

The chain employs TRBV28 and TRBJ1-4; a possible D gene is TRBD1 (5 bases). V dropped 5 bases and J dropped 0 bases, with 13 bases sitting between them. This CDR3 is 16 amino acids long. Germline CDR1 is MDHEN and CDR2 is SYDVKM. CDR3 in amino acids: CASSGRDGATNEKLFF. Here the CDR3 DNA reads TGTGCCAGCAGTGGCCGGGACGGGGCAACTAATGAAAAACTGTTTTTT. Supplemented by reference TRBV28 and TRBJ1-4, the full variable domain reads DVKVTQSSRYLVKRTGEKVFLECVQDMDHENMFWYRQDPGLGLRLIYFSYDVKMKEKGDIPEGYSVSREKKERFSLILESASTNQTSMYLCASSGRDGATNEKLFFGSGTQLSVL.

This chain connects TRBV27 to TRBJ2-3, with D unclear. Germline CDR1 MNHEY, CDR2 SMNVEV (reference sequence). V lost 3 bases and J lost 4, with 5 bases in between. The CDR3 spans 12 residues. For the CDR3, the DNA is TGTGCCAGCAGTTTCCCGGCAGATACGCAGTATTTT. Protein sequence: CASSFPADTQYF.

This clone came up once. V gene TRBV11-3 combines with J gene TRBJ2-7; 12 bases agree with TRBD1. Germline V CDR1 and CDR2: SGHNT, YENEEA. The CDR3 is 15 amino acids. The junction had 3 bases not matched to a gene; V was cut back by 5 bases and J by 1 base. The CDR3 bases are TGTGCCAGCAGCCCGGGACAGGGGGCATCCTACGAGCAGTACTTC. Its protein is CASSPGQGASYEQYF.

Points on this clone: A junction boundary mismatches the germline segment, possibly from a read error. The chain's CDR3 is CASSEAHGGNSGYTF. DNA of the CDR3: TGTGCCAGCAGTGAAGCTCACGGGGGTAACTCTGGCTACACCTTC. The J gene is TRBJ1-2, the V gene TRBV6-1, with D maybe TRBD1 (5 bases). This CDR3 is built from 15 residues. Germline V gene data show CDR1 as MNHNS and CDR2 as SASEGT.

The chain has TRBV10-3 and TRBJ2-1, with 7 nucleotides matching TRBD1. CDR1 is ENHRY and CDR2 is SYGVKD in the germline V gene. CDR3 length equals 15 residues. V was pared by 0 bases and J by 5 bases, with 4 bases of the junction left unmatched. CDR3 DNA sequence: TGTGCCATCAGTGAGTCAGGGGGCGCCCACAATGAGCAGTTCTTC. It yields the protein CAISESGGAHNEQFF.

The V call is TRBV7-3, the J call TRBJ2-5; 13 bases are a match to TRBD2. Trimming took 5 bases from V and 4 from J; bases not matched to a gene: 7. There are 16 residues in the CDR3. Looked up from germline, CDR1 is SGHTA and CDR2 is FQGTGA. This CDR3 is CASSPRGLAGRETQYF. Written as DNA, the CDR3 is TGTGCCAGCAGCCCACGGGGACTAGCGGGGAGAGAGACCCAGTACTTC.

This chain uses TRBV18 with TRBJ1-3; D is uncertain. CDR3 size: 14 residues. The V and J ends lost 2 bases and 6 bases respectively, with 11 bases between them. Germline V gene data show CDR1 as KGHSH and CDR2 as LQKENI. In DNA, the CDR3 is TGTGCCAGCTCACCAGTCTCTGGGGAAAACACCATATATTTT. Amino acid sequence: CASSPVSGENTIYF.